A selection of T cell receptor beta chains follows, all from one sample in a study of response to subunit inactivated influenza vaccine. TCRdb called the RT-PCR reads again in MiXCR, with one record for every CDR3 protein. The data contain about 540,000 distinct CDR3 sequences, under 25% of them singletons. This same sample was also taken into another study, of T cells expressing NK-cell markers.

Here the sequenced sample was CD4+ T cells sorted from PBMCs, taken 11 to 12 days after vaccination. The receptors stem from a man between 45 and 60 years old who received an inactivated influenza vaccine. Both conserved end residues are part of each CDR3. A D gene is named only where the DNA matches it firmly. Clone size is shown for a subset of rows, as once, few, many or a class of expanded clone.

v_gene,d_gene,abundance,j_gene,CDR3nt,CDR3aa
TRBV20-1,NA,few,TRBJ2-5,TGCAGTGCTAGGGCCCCGCTGGGTCCACAAGAGACCCAGTACTTC,CSARAPLGPQETQYF
TRBV5-5,NA,NA,TRBJ1-5,TGTGCCAGCAGCCTGGGACCGATACTAAATCAGCCCCAGCATTTT,CASSLGPILNQPQHF
TRBV12-3/TRBV12-4,NA,NA,TRBJ2-1,TGTGCCAGCAGTTTAAGCGAGCAGTTCTTC,CASSLSEQFF
TRBV9,TRBD2,many,TRBJ2-1,TGTGCCAGCAGCGTAGCTGCACTAGCGGGAGTAAATGAGCAGTTCTTC,CASSVAALAGVNEQFF
TRBV5-1,TRBD2,few,TRBJ2-3,TGCGCCAGCAGCTTGGCCGGGACTAGCGGGGGTGGAGATACGCAGTATTTT,CASSLAGTSGGGDTQYF
TRBV4-3,NA,NA,TRBJ2-7,TGCGCCAGCAGCCAAGCGTCCAGGGTTGGCTACGAGCAGTACTTC,CASSQASRVGYEQYF
TRBV15,NA,many,TRBJ2-1,TGTGCCACCAGCAGACGCTCAGGTTACAATGAGCAGTTCTTC,CATSRRSGYNEQFF
TRBV20-1,TRBD2,NA,TRBJ2-5,TGCAGTGCTACTAGCGGGGGGTTAGAGACCCAGTACTTC,CSATSGGLETQYF
TRBV20-1,TRBD1,few,TRBJ2-7,TGCAGTGCTGATGGACAGGGGGCTTCCTACGAGCAGTACTTC,CSADGQGASYEQYF
TRBV10-3,NA,NA,TRBJ2-3,TGTGCCATCAGTGAGTCGTTGGGGGAGTTTGGCACAGATACGCAGTATTTT,CAISESLGEFGTDTQYF
TRBV12-3/TRBV12-4,TRBD1,NA,TRBJ2-1,TGTGCCAGCAGACCCTTGGGCAGGGGGCCCTACAATGAGCAGTTCTTC,CASRPLGRGPYNEQFF
TRBV6-2/TRBV6-3,NA,few,TRBJ1-1,TGTGCCAGCAGTTACAGGAGGGGAAGCGTTTACACTGAAGCTTTCTTT,CASSYRRGSVYTEAFF
TRBV2,NA,NA,TRBJ2-7,TGTGCCAGCAGTGCCTCCCGGTACTACGAGCAGTACTTC,CASSASRYYEQYF
TRBV24-1,TRBD1,NA,TRBJ1-5,TGTGCCACCAGTGATACAGGGGCCGATCAGCCCCAGCATTTT,CATSDTGADQPQHF
TRBV5-1,NA,NA,TRBJ2-3,TGCGCCAGCAGCCGGGGACACGGAGGCACAGATACGCAGTATTTT,CASSRGHGGTDTQYF
TRBV5-1,NA,few,TRBJ2-6,TGCGCCAGCAGCTCCAGGGGCTCTGGGGCCAACGTCCTGACTTTC,CASSSRGSGANVLTF
TRBV2,TRBD2,NA,TRBJ2-3,TGTGCCAGCAGGGCGGGAGAAACAGATACGCAGTATTTT,CASRAGETDTQYF
TRBV5-6,NA,NA,TRBJ2-5,TGTGCCAGCAGACCACGGAGGGGTCAAGAGACCCAGTACTTC,CASRPRRGQETQYF
TRBV7-8,TRBD2,NA,TRBJ2-1,TGTGCCAGCAGGCCGGGAAGGGACTACAACCCCCAGTTCTTC,CASRPGRDYNPQFF
TRBV7-9,TRBD2,NA,TRBJ2-3,TGTGCCAGCAGCCAAGCGGGGCTGACTAGAAATACGCAGTATTTT,CASSQAGLTRNTQYF
TRBV7-2,NA,few,TRBJ2-3,TGTGCCAGCAGCTTACCCACTAAGGGGGATACGCAGTATTTT,CASSLPTKGDTQYF
TRBV20-1,TRBD2,NA,TRBJ2-1,TGCAGTGCTAGCCTCTCGCACCGGACTAGCGGCAATGAGCAGTTCTTC,CSASLSHRTSGNEQFF
TRBV14,NA,NA,TRBJ2-7,TGTGCCAGCAGCCAAGATACGGGGAACATCTACGAGCAGTACTTC,CASSQDTGNIYEQYF
TRBV3-1,TRBD1,few,TRBJ2-7,TGTGCCAGCAGCCTTCGGACAGGGGGCTTGGAGCAGTACTTC,CASSLRTGGLEQYF
TRBV28,NA,few,TRBJ1-2,TGTGCCAGCAGTCCCTTCTCCCAGGCGGGGAAATTGGGTGGCTACACCTTC,CASSPFSQAGKLGGYTF
TRBV4-3,NA,NA,TRBJ1-5,TGCGCCAGCAGCCAAGATCGGGGGGTCGGTCAGCCCCAGCATTTT,CASSQDRGVGQPQHF
TRBV10-3,NA,NA,TRBJ2-1,TGTGCCATCAGTGAGTTTGGTGAGCAGTTCTTC,CAISEFGEQFF
TRBV20-1,TRBD2,few,TRBJ2-1,TGCAGTGCTATAATGGGACTAGCGGGGAACAATGAGCAGTTCTTC,CSAIMGLAGNNEQFF
TRBV5-1,NA,few,TRBJ2-4,TGCGCCAGCAGCTCATTCCTAGGCGGGGTCACCAAAAACATTCAGTACTTC,CASSSFLGGVTKNIQYF
TRBV28,NA,NA,TRBJ1-2,TGTGCCAGCAGTTTCGCGGGGGGCAAGGGATGGGGCTACACCTTC,CASSFAGGKGWGYTF
TRBV9,TRBD2,NA,TRBJ2-3,TGTGCCAGCAGCGTAGGGATAGCGGGAGTTGCAGATACGCAGTATTTT,CASSVGIAGVADTQYF
TRBV12-3/TRBV12-4,TRBD1,NA,TRBJ2-3,TGTGCCAGCAGTTTGTGGTCAGGGGGATTAGATACGCAGTATTTT,CASSLWSGGLDTQYF
TRBV20-1,TRBD1,NA,TRBJ2-5,TGCAGTGCTCTAGGACAGGGACAAGAGACCCAGTACTTC,CSALGQGQETQYF
TRBV29-1,TRBD2,NA,TRBJ2-2,TGCAGCCCACCCTGGGAGGGCCTACCAGAAGCGGCGAACACCGGGGAGCTGTTTTTT,CSPPWEGLPEAANTGELFF
TRBV20-1,NA,few,TRBJ2-1,TGCAGTGCTCGGGGGGGACAGCTTGCCGAGCAGTTCTTC,CSARGGQLAEQFF
TRBV3-1,NA,NA,TRBJ2-3,TGTGCCAGCAGCCATATGAGACTCGGGGATACGCAGTATTTT,CASSHMRLGDTQYF